This passage covers 15 T cell receptor beta chains from one sample sequenced in a study of cytomegalovirus exposure and HLA in healthy donors. TCRdb's copy holds only in-frame clones and misses some; the assay was immunoSEQ multiplex PCR. The data contain about 82,000 clones, roughly 94% of them seen just once; the ten biggest clones take up 0.69%. Sequenced material: PBMCs. Every receptor here comes from a young woman in good health and CMV-seronegative.

This clone is a singleton in its sample. The chain is built from TRBV19 and TRBJ2-7; TRBD1 agrees at 9 bases. The J segment lost 3 bases and the V segment lost 3 bases, leaving 0 bases of the junction unmatched. The CDR3 is 13 residues long. CDR1 and CDR2 (germline): LNHDA, SQIVND (reference sequence). The CDR3 sequence: CASSMTGGYEQYF. DNA for the CDR3: TGTGCCAGTAGTATGACAGGGGGCTACGAGCAGTACTTC.

V is TRBV15 and J is TRBJ1-1; D gene uncertain. CDR1 and CDR2 from the germline V gene are LNHNV and YYDKDF (reference sequence). The V end was cut by 0 bases, the J end by 5 bases, with 10 bases between. This CDR3 spans 14 amino acids. CDR3 amino acids: CATSRDRPGTEAFF. The CDR3 DNA reads TGTGCCACCAGCAGAGATCGGCCCGGGACTGAAGCTTTCTTT.

The CDR3 sequence: CASSLDRVAKNIQYF. For the CDR3, the DNA is TGTGCCAGCAGCCTTGACAGAGTAGCCAAAAACATTCAGTACTTC. The J gene is TRBJ2-4, the V gene TRBV6-5; weak D call: TRBD1 (5 bases). Germline V lookup: CDR1 MNHEY, CDR2 SVGAGI. The CDR3 runs 15 residues. V dropped 6 bases and J dropped 0 bases, with 12 bases sitting between them.

V and J are TRBV9 and TRBJ2-5, with D tentatively TRBD2 (6 bases). The germline V and J ends were trimmed by 3 bases and 5 bases, with 14 bases remaining between them. This CDR3 spans 14 amino acids. The germline V gene encodes CDR1 SGDLS and CDR2 YYNGEE. The CDR3 loop is CASSGLARAETQYF. The DNA for the CDR3 is TGTGCCAGCAGCGGGCTAGCGCGAGCGGAGACCCAGTACTTC.

The chain joins TRBV10-1 to TRBJ2-3, with no clear D. In germline, CDR1 is WNHNN, CDR2 SYGVQD (reference sequence). V lost 3 bases, J lost 1 base, and 11 bases lay in between. The CDR3 contains 15 residues. CDR3 in amino acids: CASSEATAGTDTQYF. CDR3 bases: TGCGCCAGCAGTGAAGCGACCGCCGGCACAGATACGCAGTATTTT.

The chain recombines TRBV5-5 with TRBJ1-2; possible D gene TRBD1, 5 bases. This CDR3 is 14 amino acids long. CDR1 and CDR2 from the germline V gene are SGHKS and YYEKEE (reference sequence). V lost 0 bases to trimming and J lost 5 bases, with 11 bases between them. For the CDR3, the DNA is TGTGCCAGCAGCTTGGATGGTCAGGGATATGGCTACACCTTC. It translates to CASSLDGQGYGYTF.

The rearrangement joins TRBV11-2 to TRBJ2-7, with 10 bases matching TRBD1. With V trimmed by 5 bases and J by 6 bases, 10 bases remained unmatched. The CDR3 is 15 residues long. Germline V gene data show CDR1 as SGHAT and CDR2 as FQNNGV. The CDR3 sequence is CASSRRGTGVSEQYF. DNA of the CDR3: TGTGCCAGCAGCCGCCGAGGGACAGGGGTCTCCGAGCAGTACTTC.

The J gene is TRBJ2-2, the V gene TRBV25-1; the D gene is possibly TRBD1 (5 bases). The germline gives CDR1 MGHDK, CDR2 SYGVNS. V was clipped by 4 bases and J by 5 bases, with 20 bases between them. The CDR3 consists of 17 residues. The CDR3 spells CASSGTDGHRRTGELFF. The CDR3 region has the DNA TGTGCCAGCAGTGGAACTGACGGACACCGGCGGACCGGGGAGCTGTTTTTT.

The chain combines TRBV5-6 with TRBJ1-5, with D possibly TRBD1 on 6 matching bases. Germline CDR1 is SGHDT and CDR2 is YYEEEE. Deletions cut 4 bases from V and 3 bases from J, with 11 bases between. CDR3 length: 14 residues. The CDR3: CASSLGQYNQPQHF. The CDR3 coding sequence is TGTGCCAGCAGCCTTGGACAGTACAATCAGCCCCAGCATTTT.

The chain has TRBV7-9 and TRBJ1-3; 7 bases fit TRBD1. The germline CDR1 and CDR2 sequences are SEHNR and FQNEAQ (reference sequence). There are 12 residues in the CDR3. CDR3 sequence (DNA): TGTGGATGGCAGGGGGCTGGAAACACCATATATTTT. Its translation is CGWQGAGNTIYF.

This sequence joins TRBV4-1 and TRBJ2-7; 9 nucleotides line up with TRBD1. The CDR3 extends over 16 amino acids. After removal of 2 bases from V and 0 bases from J, the junction contained 5 bases not matched to a gene. Germline V gene sequence: CDR1 MGHRA, CDR2 YSYEKL. The CDR3 loop reads CASSQHGQGSSYEQYF. DNA for the CDR3: TGCGCCAGCAGCCAACACGGACAGGGGAGCTCCTACGAGCAGTACTTC.

This rearrangement joins TRBV5-1 to TRBJ2-7; TRBD2 matches at 11 bases. CDR3 size: 17 residues. Germline assignment: CDR1 SGHRS and CDR2 YFSETQ. With 3 bases clipped from V and 0 bases from J, the junction kept 8 bases outside the gene matches. In DNA form, the CDR3 reads TGCGCCAGCAGCTGGGGGGGACTAGCGGCGATCTCCTACGAGCAGTACTTC. Residues: CASSWGGLAAISYEQYF.

Concerning this clone: A junction end diverges from the germline sequence, so it may reflect a read error. CDR3: CASRTGFYEQCF. CDR3 sequence (DNA): TGTGCCAGCAGGACAGGATTTTACGAGCAGTGCTTC. The V and J genes are TRBV6-5 and TRBJ2-7; weak D call: TRBD1 (6 bases). This CDR3 contains 12 residues. Germline assignment: CDR1 MNHEY and CDR2 SVGAGI.

This chain uses TRBV7-8 with TRBJ2-7; TRBD1 matches 9 bases. The CDR3 spans 15 residues. CDR1 SGHVS and CDR2 FQNEAQ come from the germline V gene. V was clipped by 5 bases and J by 7 bases; unmatched bases: 12. Written as DNA, the CDR3 is TGTGCCAGCAGCCTAGGGAGACAGGGGGGAAGGGAGCAGTACTTC. It is translated as CASSLGRQGGREQYF.

This chain joins TRBV19 and TRBJ2-5; 13 bases map to TRBD2. The CDR3 contains 15 residues. Germline values: CDR1 LNHDA, CDR2 SQIVND (reference sequence). V shed 5 bases and J 4 bases; nucleotides not matched to a gene: 4. The CDR3 DNA is TGTGCCAGTAGTGGGACTAGCGGGATCGGAGAGACCCAGTACTTC. Its protein product is CASSGTSGIGETQYF.